This TCR beta chain came from a study of PD-L1 blockade in urothelial cancer. Study background: Analyses were performed on blood at 3 weeks after treatment start (the second dose) and at 6 weeks.

The V segment lost 4 bases and the J segment 3 bases; nucleotides outside the gene matches: 8. The CDR3 is made up of 15 amino acids. Germline V lookup: CDR1 SGHRS, CDR2 YFSETQ. The time point was: pretreatment peripheral blood. The table came from immunoSEQ multiplex PCR; TCRdb's copy has only in-frame clones and leaves some out. The sample contains around 82,000 clones, roughly 84% of which appear only once. Only one count was recorded for this clone. The TCR sequence derives from a man aged 55 to 69 with urothelial cancer. The sample consisted of PBMCs, taken around atezolizumab (anti-PD-L1) treatment. The chain employs TRBV5-1 and TRBJ1-2; TRBD1 aligns across 8 bases. CDR3 loop: CASSPQPDRDYGYTF. The CDR3 DNA reads TGCGCCAGCAGCCCCCAGCCGGACAGGGACTATGGCTACACCTTC. The whole variable domain, remainder taken from reference TRBV5-1 and TRBJ1-2, is KAGVTQTPRYLIKTRGQQVTLSCSPISGHRSVSWYQQTPGQGLQFLFEYFSETQRNKGNFPGRFSGRQFSNSRSEMNVSTLELGDSALYLCASSPQPDRDYGYTFGSGTRLTVV.